What follows are 29 T cell receptor beta chains derived from one specimen sequenced in a study of blood T cell repertoires in COVID-19. The table came from immunoSEQ multiplex PCR; TCRdb's copy has only in-frame clones and leaves some out. The sample consists of roughly 260,000 clones, 87% of them appearing once. Material for sequencing was PBMCs or T cells enriched from blood (not recorded which). These receptors were taken from a woman younger than 45 with acute COVID-19.

V gene TRBV7-8 combines with J gene TRBJ2-7; possible D gene TRBD2, 6 bases. Trimming removed 5 bases at V and 2 bases at J, with 7 bases between. The CDR3 spans 12 residues. CDR1 SGHVS and CDR2 FQNEAQ come from the germline V gene. CDR3 coding DNA: TGTGCCAGCAGCCCGGGGGCCTACGAGCAGTACTTC. It codes for CASSPGAYEQYF.

The genes are TRBV28 and TRBJ1-1; TRBD1 matches 7 bases. The germline V gene encodes CDR1 MDHEN and CDR2 SYDVKM. Losses at the gene ends were 5 bases for V and 4 bases for J; bases not matched to a gene: 7. This CDR3 comprises 14 residues. The CDR3 loop is CASSRGGAGTEAFF. CDR3 DNA: TGTGCCAGCAGTCGAGGGGGCGCAGGCACTGAAGCTTTCTTT. The full variable domain, in which reference TRBV28 and TRBJ1-1 provide the parts outside the CDR3, is DVKVTQSSRYLVKRTGEKVFLECVQDMDHENMFWYRQDPGLGLRLIYFSYDVKMKEKGDIPEGYSVSREKKERFSLILESASTNQTSMYLCASSRGGAGTEAFFGQGTRLTVV.

This rearrangement joins TRBV19 to TRBJ2-1, with 13 bases lining up with TRBD2. The CDR3 is made up of 16 amino acids. The germline V gene has CDR1 LNHDA and CDR2 SQIVND (reference sequence). Trimming at V came to 3 bases and at J to 8 bases, leaving 7 bases not matched to a gene. The CDR3 region is CASSMGLAGPGDEQFF. The CDR3 DNA sequence: TGTGCCAGTAGTATGGGACTAGCGGGGCCTGGGGATGAGCAGTTCTTC.

V is TRBV11-2 and J is TRBJ1-6, with D possibly matching TRBD1 (6 bases). CDR3 length: 15 residues. Trimming took off 2 bases at V and 6 bases at J, with 11 bases between the two ends. The germline V gene encodes CDR1 SGHAT and CDR2 FQNNGV. CDR3 nucleotide sequence: TGTGCCAGCAGCTTACGGGGGGCGGTTAATTCACCCCTCCACTTT. Translated, it gives CASSLRGAVNSPLHF.

The count of this clone is one. The V and J genes are TRBV5-1 and TRBJ2-1; D unresolved. Per the germline V gene, CDR1 is SGHRS and CDR2 is YFSETQ. V was pared by 0 bases and J by 4 bases, with 5 bases between. CDR3 length: 13 residues. The CDR3 spells CASSLDIYNEQFF. DNA for the CDR3: TGCGCCAGCAGCTTGGACATTTACAATGAGCAGTTCTTC.

The genes are TRBV5-1 and TRBJ2-7, with 13 bases that match TRBD2. The trim removed 3 bases at V and 0 bases at J, leaving 15 bases unmatched. From germline, CDR1 is SGHRS and CDR2 YFSETQ. This CDR3 comprises 20 residues. The CDR3 is CASSWGLSTSGGPSSYEQYF. CDR3 nucleotide sequence: TGCGCCAGCAGCTGGGGGCTTTCGACTAGCGGGGGGCCAAGCTCCTACGAGCAGTACTTC.

The chain couples TRBV2 to TRBJ1-1; 7 bases line up with TRBD1. This CDR3 region has 14 residues. Trimming took 5 bases from V and 5 from J; bases not matched to a gene: 8. CDR1 SNHLY and CDR2 FYNNEI come from the germline V gene. The CDR3 nucleotides read TGTGCCAGCAGTCCAGGGGGTCGTGGAACTGAAGCTTTCTTT. Its protein product is CASSPGGRGTEAFF. The full variable domain, its missing parts supplied by reference TRBV2 and TRBJ1-1, is EPEVTQTPSHQVTQMGQEVILRCVPISNHLYFYWYRQILGQKVEFLVSFYNNEISEKSEIFDDQFSVERPDGSNFTLKIRSTKLEDSAMYFCASSPGGRGTEAFFGQGTRLTVV.

The rearrangement links TRBV6-2 or TRBV6-3 to TRBJ1-1, with TRBD1 matching 9 bases. CDR3 length: 18 amino acids. Trimming at V came to 6 bases and at J to 3 bases, leaving 17 bases not matched to a gene. Germline CDR1 reads MNHEY; CDR2 reads SVGEGT. The CDR3 bases are TGTGCCAGCAGCTTCCGGGACAGGGTTTCCTCACAACACACTGAAGCTTTCTTT. Translated, it gives CASSFRDRVSSQHTEAFF.

The chain combines TRBV15 with TRBJ1-4; TRBD1 matches at 11 bases. CDR3 length: 15 residues. Germline CDR1 is LNHNV and CDR2 is YYDKDF (reference sequence). Germline trimming cut 3 bases from V and 5 bases from J; bases unmatched to any gene: 2. The CDR3 region is CATSRGQGGNEKLFF. CDR3 DNA: TGTGCCACCAGCAGGGGACAGGGGGGGAATGAAAAACTGTTTTTT.

This clone was seen a handful of times. J is TRBJ1-5 and V is TRBV28, with 8 bases aligning to TRBD1. The CDR3 sequence is 16 residues long. CDR1 is MDHEN and CDR2 is SYDVKM in the germline V gene. The V and J ends lost 5 bases and 7 bases, in that order; junction bases with no gene match: 13. Here the CDR3 DNA reads TGTGCCAGCAGTACCCAGGACAGGGTACTACGGCAGCCCCAGCATTTT. Protein sequence: CASSTQDRVLRQPQHF. The full variable domain, completed using reference TRBV28 and TRBJ1-5, is DVKVTQSSRYLVKRTGEKVFLECVQDMDHENMFWYRQDPGLGLRLIYFSYDVKMKEKGDIPEGYSVSREKKERFSLILESASTNQTSMYLCASSTQDRVLRQPQHFGDGTRLSIL.

This rearrangement joins TRBV5-6 to TRBJ2-2, with D uncertain. V was clipped by 0 bases and J by 6 bases, with 12 bases between them. This CDR3 contains 15 residues. Germline assignment: CDR1 SGHDT and CDR2 YYEEEE. CDR3 amino acids: CASSLAGLRAGELFF. CDR3 DNA: TGTGCCAGCAGCTTGGCCGGCCTACGGGCCGGGGAGCTGTTTTTT.

The V and J genes are TRBV6-1 and TRBJ1-4; possible D gene TRBD1, 6 bases. This CDR3 region has 16 residues. Deletions cut 4 bases from V and 7 bases from J, with 19 bases between. Germline values: CDR1 MNHNS, CDR2 SASEGT. This chain's CDR3 is CASSAPGRGGSEKLFF. The CDR3 DNA reads as TGTGCCAGCAGTGCCCCAGGCAGGGGTGGGAGTGAAAAACTGTTTTTT.

The CDR3 nucleotides are TGTGCCAGCAGCTTTTTGGGACAGGGTAGGGATGAGCAGTTCTTC. Its protein is CASSFLGQGRDEQFF. The chain combines TRBV5-6 with TRBJ2-1; 9 bases line up with TRBD1. The germline V gene has CDR1 SGHDT and CDR2 YYEEEE. The CDR3 spans 15 residues. The J segment lost 8 bases and the V segment lost 2 bases, leaving 8 bases of the junction unmatched.

This chain joins TRBV11-2 and TRBJ2-7; D is possibly TRBD2 (5 bases). The germline V and J ends were trimmed by 0 bases and 7 bases, with 7 bases remaining between them. The CDR3 contains 12 residues. Looked up from germline, CDR1 is SGHAT and CDR2 is FQNNGV. CDR3 in DNA: TGTGCCAGCAGCTTAGATCGAGGGGAGCAGTACTTC. Its translation: CASSLDRGEQYF. Variable domain in full (rest from reference TRBV11-2 and TRBJ2-7): EAGVAQSPRYKIIEKRQSVAFWCNPISGHATLYWYQQILGQGPKLLIQFQNNGVVDDSQLPKDRFSAERLKGVDSTLKIQPAKLEDSAVYLCASSLDRGEQYFGPGTRLTVT.

This rearrangement joins TRBV4-2 to TRBJ1-6; 10 bases line up with TRBD1. The V and J ends lost 3 bases and 8 bases, in that order; junction bases with no gene match: 1. CDR3 length: 14 amino acids. Germline V gene data show CDR1 as LGHNA and CDR2 as YNFKEQ. CDR3 sequence: CASSQDRGDSPLHF. Here the CDR3 DNA reads TGTGCCAGCAGCCAGGACAGGGGGGATTCACCCCTCCACTTT.

The V gene is TRBV5-6, the J gene TRBJ2-7; 8 bases agree with TRBD2. The ends lost 4 bases at V and 3 bases at J; junction bases unmatched: 6. The CDR3 covers 14 residues. Per the germline V gene, CDR1 is SGHDT and CDR2 is YYEEEE. CDR3 nucleotides: TGTGCCAGCAGCCGCGGGACTAGGATCTACGAGCAGTACTTC. Translated: CASSRGTRIYEQYF.

The gene calls are TRBV19 and TRBJ2-3; 8 bases fit TRBD2. J was trimmed by 4 bases and V by 6 bases; bases with no gene match: 12. The CDR3 runs 16 residues. Looked up from germline, CDR1 is LNHDA and CDR2 is SQIVND (reference sequence). The CDR3 DNA follows: TGTGCCAGTAGCACCCGGCGCCGGGGGGGGTCAGATACGCAGTATTTT. Protein sequence: CASSTRRRGGSDTQYF.

The chain combines TRBV11-3 with TRBJ1-1, with D hard to call. The germline gives CDR1 SGHNT, CDR2 YENEEA. Trimming removed 5 bases from V and 2 bases from J, with 9 bases in between. CDR3 length equals 13 residues. The CDR3 loop is CASSREDNTEAFF. The CDR3 nucleotides read TGTGCCAGCAGCCGAGAGGATAACACTGAAGCTTTCTTT.

The chain has TRBV2 and TRBJ1-5; 7 bases fit TRBD1. Germline-derived CDR1 and CDR2 are SNHLY and FYNNEI. J gave up 1 base and V 7 bases, and 7 bases lay outside the gene matches. CDR3 length: 15 residues. CDR3 bases: TGTGCCAGCACCCAAGAGGGGGCCAGCAATCAGCCCCAGCATTTT. The encoded protein is CASTQEGASNQPQHF.

The chain employs TRBV10-3 and TRBJ1-6; D might be TRBD1 (5 bases). CDR1 and CDR2 from the germline V gene are ENHRY and SYGVKD. V was clipped by 0 bases and J by 10 bases, with 7 bases between them. This CDR3 is built from 13 residues. CDR3 sequence (DNA): TGTGCCATCAGTGAGTCTAGGGGATCACCCCTCCACTTT. It yields the protein CAISESRGSPLHF.

This chain uses TRBV19 with TRBJ2-3; 12 bases line up with TRBD1. Trimming took 1 base from V and 0 from J; bases not matched to a gene: 5. The CDR3 covers 18 residues. CDR1 is LNHDA, CDR2 SQIVND, per germline (reference sequence). The CDR3 nucleotides read TGTGCCAGTAGTATAGTGGGACAGGGGGCCTATAGCACAGATACGCAGTATTTT. This codes for CASSIVGQGAYSTDTQYF.

The chain combines TRBV3-1 (or the pseudogene TRBV3-2) with TRBJ2-2, with D maybe TRBD1 (5 bases). The CDR3 spans 17 residues. Per the germline V gene, CDR1 is LGHDT and CDR2 is YNNKEL (reference sequence). The V end lost 2 bases, the J end lost 5 bases, and 18 bases lay between the germline ends. The CDR3 bases are TGTGCCAGCAGCCAAAGTAGCCAGGGAATGTATACCGGGGAGCTGTTTTTT. Amino acids: CASSQSSQGMYTGELFF.

Only a few counts were recorded for this clone. The genes are TRBV6-5 and TRBJ2-5; D is perhaps TRBD1 (6 bases). The length of the CDR3 is 13 residues. The V end lost 5 bases, the J end lost 4 bases, and 11 bases lay between the germline ends. Looked up from germline, CDR1 is MNHEY and CDR2 is SVGAGI. DNA of the CDR3: TGTGCCAGCAGTCTTCTAGGGGGAGAGACCCAGTACTTC. Amino acids: CASSLLGGETQYF.

This sequence joins TRBV5-6 and TRBJ2-1; 7 positions agree with TRBD1. Germline CDR1 SGHDT, CDR2 YYEEEE. V lost 0 bases and J lost 2; bases outside the gene matches: 5. The CDR3 loop spans 16 amino acids. The CDR3 DNA reads as TGTGCCAGCAGCTTGGACAGGGGCCCAACCTACAATGAGCAGTTCTTC. Translation gives CASSLDRGPTYNEQFF. The full variable domain, completed using reference TRBV5-6 and TRBJ2-1, is DAGVTQSPTHLIKTRGQQVTLRCSPKSGHDTVSWYQQALGQGPQFIFQYYEEEERQRGNFPDRFSGHQFPNYSSELNVNALLLGDSALYLCASSLDRGPTYNEQFFGPGTRLTVL.

The rearrangement joins TRBV4-1 to TRBJ1-4; 7 bases align to TRBD1. V was pared by 5 bases and J by 7 bases, with 10 bases of the junction left unmatched. The CDR3 totals 15 residues. Looked up from germline, CDR1 is MGHRA and CDR2 is YSYEKL. The CDR3 DNA reads as TGCGCCAGCAGCGACAGGGACAGAAGGATTGAAAAACTGTTTTTT. This sequence encodes CASSDRDRRIEKLFF.

Only a few counts were recorded for this clone. The chain links TRBV3-1 (or the pseudogene TRBV3-2) to TRBJ2-7, with 9 bases aligning to TRBD1. CDR3 length: 14 amino acids. Germline loops: CDR1 LGHDT, CDR2 YNNKEL (reference sequence). J was trimmed by 2 bases and V by 5 bases; bases with no gene match: 4. The CDR3 DNA reads as TGTGCCAGCAGCTCGACAGGGGGGACCTACGAGCAGTACTTC. It codes for CASSSTGGTYEQYF.

This clone was seen a single time. A read error may account for a junction end that differs from germline. This chain connects TRBV6-5 to TRBJ1-6; the D is unclear. Per germline, CDR1 MNHEY and CDR2 SVGAGI. The CDR3 length is 11 residues. This CDR3 is CASNLDANRTF. DNA of the CDR3: TGTGCCAGCAACCTTGATGCCAACCGAACATTT.

This clone has just a few counts. The chain employs TRBV19 and TRBJ1-5; tentative D call: TRBD1 (6 bases). Germline V lookup: CDR1 LNHDA, CDR2 SQIVND (reference sequence). This CDR3 comprises 17 residues. V was cut by 3 bases and J by 0 bases, with 15 bases left in between. The CDR3 spells CASSMTGRYLSNQPQHF. Written as DNA, the CDR3 is TGTGCCAGTAGTATGACAGGCCGCTACCTTAGCAATCAGCCCCAGCATTTT.

The chain employs TRBV7-9 and TRBJ1-5, with no clear D. Germline CDR1 and CDR2: SEHNR and FQNEAQ (reference sequence). V was cut by 5 bases and J by 4 bases, with 9 bases left in between. CDR3 size: 13 residues. The CDR3 region is CASSPGENQPQHF. CDR3 coding DNA: TGTGCCAGCAGCCCCGGAGAGAATCAGCCCCAGCATTTT.